This T cell receptor (beta chain) was retrieved from a study of T cells after posttransplantation cyclophosphamide. The table came from immunoSEQ multiplex PCR; TCRdb's copy has only in-frame clones and leaves some out. The sample lists under 15,000 clones, about 85% occurring once. This clone was observed a single time. The antigen remains undetermined. The germline CDR1 and CDR2 sequences are MGHRA and YSYEKL. There are 14 residues in the CDR3. Trimming cost V 0 bases and J 14 bases; bases outside gene matches: 8. Study-wide results and limits: TRB clonality was highly associated with recipient CMV seropositivity and reactivation.

This sequence originates from a man aged 50-59 years in good health, CMV-negative, and a related stem cell transplant donor. The sample consisted of memory CD4+ T cells sorted from PBMCs. The chain employs TRBV4-1 and TRBJ2-1; 9 nucleotides line up with TRBD2. The CDR3 bases are TGCGCCAGCAGCCAAGAGTTTAGCGGGAGAATCGAGTTCTTC. Its translation is CASSQEFSGRIEFF.